The source of this TCR beta chain is a study of Ad26.COV2.S vaccination and SARS-CoV-2 variants. Study-level results: Overall T cell responses may have been underestimated by the analyses of TCR breadth and depth.

The treatment here: roughly 18 received Ad26.COV2.S at low or high dose, single or two shots; 5 received placebo; per-sample allocation not given. The investigators took samples on day 63 after the first vaccine or placebo injection. Cohort 1b enrolled adults aged 18-55 years in Boston. As concerns this clone: Its cognate antigen is unknown.

V lost 6 bases to trimming and J lost 2 bases; unmatched junction nucleotides: 8. Germline CDR1 is MDHEN and CDR2 is SYDVKM. The CDR3 covers 15 residues. The data were produced by immunoSEQ multiplex PCR, yet TCRdb's version contains in-frame clones alone and is incomplete. Of under 550,000 clones listed, over 75% are singletons. This sequence was found in a person aged 18-60 years who received the Ad26.COV2.S COVID-19 vaccine or a placebo. Sequences were derived from peripheral blood, sampled in a trial of Ad26.COV2.S vaccine versus placebo. The rearrangement joins TRBV28 to TRBJ2-7; 9 nucleotides line up with TRBD2. CDR3 DNA: TGTGCCAGCAGCTCTGGCGGGAGGGAGACCTACGAGCAGTACTTC. It is translated as CASSSGGRETYEQYF.